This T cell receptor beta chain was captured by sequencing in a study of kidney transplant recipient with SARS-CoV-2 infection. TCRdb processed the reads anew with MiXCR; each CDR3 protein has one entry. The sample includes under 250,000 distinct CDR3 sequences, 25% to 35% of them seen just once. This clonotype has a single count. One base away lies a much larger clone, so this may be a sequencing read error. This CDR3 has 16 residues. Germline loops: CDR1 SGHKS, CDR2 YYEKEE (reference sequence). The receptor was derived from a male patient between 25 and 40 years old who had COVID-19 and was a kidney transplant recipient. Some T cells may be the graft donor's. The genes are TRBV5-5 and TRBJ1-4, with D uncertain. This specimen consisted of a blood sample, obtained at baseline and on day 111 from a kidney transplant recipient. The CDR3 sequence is CAGSSTEGGRGEKLFF. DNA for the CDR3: TGTGCCGGCAGCTCCACTGAAGGTGGGCGAGGTGAAAAACTGTTTTTT.